The T cell receptor beta chain described here comes from a study of OX40 agonist ivuxolimab in advanced cancers. In the study overall: Patients undergoing dose escalation presented with hepatocellular carcinoma, melanoma, renal cell or head and neck cancer.

Trimming cost V 1 base and J 6 bases; bases outside gene matches: 13. The CDR3 contains 17 residues. Germline V CDR1 and CDR2: MNHEY, SMNVEV (reference sequence). Whole-study results and caveats: Partial responders at 0.1-3.0 mg/kg showed near-lowest clonal expansion.

Using immunoSEQ multiplex PCR, the repertoire was profiled, and TCRdb retains in-frame clones only, with some absent. The sample has fewer than 110,000 clones; 91% are singletons. A single count supports this clone. Antigen: not known. This specimen was CD4+ or CD8+ T cells sorted from blood, taken in a trial of the OX40 agonist ivuxolimab. The receptor comes from an adult with an advanced solid tumor such as melanoma, head and neck, liver or kidney cancer. V is TRBV27 and J is TRBJ2-7; 9 nucleotides line up with TRBD2. CDR3 region: CASSLLRLRREGAEQYF. The CDR3 DNA follows: TGTGCCAGCAGTTTATTGAGGCTGCGGCGGGAGGGGGCCGAGCAGTACTTC.